This T cell receptor (beta chain) was recorded in a study of chemoradiotherapy in HPV16-positive cancers. The study, taken as a whole, reports: The functional HPV-specific definition rests on just a couple of HPV16-positive patients.

On this clone itself: Its antigen is unknown.

V shed 4 bases and J shed 8 bases, with 14 bases lying between them. The CDR3 is 14 amino acids. Germline V gene sequence: CDR1 SGHAT, CDR2 FQNNGV. Sequencing was performed with immunoSEQ multiplex PCR; in TCRdb, only in-frame clones are kept and a portion is missing. The repertoire holds some 2,000 clones, under 80% seen once, with 15% to 20% in the top ten. The chain carries TRBV11-2 and TRBJ1-4, with D unclear. The clonotype comes from a human donor with HPV-associated anogenital cancer. The sample here was tumor tissue, taken from a patient who underwent chemoradiotherapy. CDR3 region: CASSSGDGVEKLFF. Here the CDR3 DNA reads TGTGCCAGCAGCTCTGGTGATGGGGTAGAAAAACTGTTTTTT.